Reported below is one T cell receptor (beta chain). Original processing notes: How many nucleated cells were present was estimated from reference gene primer amplification. Using immunoSEQ multiplex PCR, the repertoire was profiled, and TCRdb retains in-frame clones only, with some absent. V and J calls and clone size are copied from that table; D and trimming were computed from the DNA. The top ten hold more than 5.5% of the sample, which has fewer than 250,000 clones, 83% seen once. The sample belongs to a study of blood T cell repertoires in COVID-19. Study-level information: Collection of acute and convalescent COVID-19 samples took place in the United States, Italy and Spain. Nucleic acid was either cDNA or gDNA, and it came from T cells, B-cell-depleted T cells, or PBMCs.

V shed 5 bases, J shed 2 bases, and the junction held 8 bases outside the gene matches. This CDR3 is built from 17 residues. Germline CDR1 reads MRHNA; CDR2 reads SNTAGT. The sequence came from a human donor in a cohort sampled during active COVID-19. The specimen sequenced was peripheral blood. The chain is built from TRBV6-4 and TRBJ2-3; TRBD2 agrees at 12 bases. CDR3 in DNA: TGTGCCAGCAGTTTAACTCTAGCGGGAGGGTACACAGATACGCAGTATTTT. This codes for CASSLTLAGGYTDTQYF.